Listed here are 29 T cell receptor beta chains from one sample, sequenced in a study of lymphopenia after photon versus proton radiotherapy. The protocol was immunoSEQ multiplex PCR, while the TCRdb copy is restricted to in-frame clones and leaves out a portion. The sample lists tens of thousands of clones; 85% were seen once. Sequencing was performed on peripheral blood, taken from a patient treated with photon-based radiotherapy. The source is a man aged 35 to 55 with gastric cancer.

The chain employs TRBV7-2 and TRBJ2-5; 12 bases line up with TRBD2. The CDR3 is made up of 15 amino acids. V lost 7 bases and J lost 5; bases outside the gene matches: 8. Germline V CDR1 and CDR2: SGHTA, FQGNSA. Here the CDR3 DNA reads TGTGCCAGCAAACTAGCGGGGGGCCGGGGTGAGACCCAGTACTTC. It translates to CASKLAGGRGETQYF. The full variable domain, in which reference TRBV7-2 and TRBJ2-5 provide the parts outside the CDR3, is GAGVSQSPSNKVTEKGKDVELRCDPISGHTALYWYRQSLGQGLEFLIYFQGNSAPDKSGLPSDRFSAERTGGSVSTLTIQRTQQEDSAVYLCASKLAGGRGETQYFGPGTRLLVL.

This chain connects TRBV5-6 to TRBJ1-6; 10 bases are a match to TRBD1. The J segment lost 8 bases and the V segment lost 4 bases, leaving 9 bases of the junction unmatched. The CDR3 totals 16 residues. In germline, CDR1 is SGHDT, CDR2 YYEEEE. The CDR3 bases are TGTGCCAGCAGCCCTGGGACAGGGGCAGTGGATTCACCCCTCCACTTT. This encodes CASSPGTGAVDSPLHF.

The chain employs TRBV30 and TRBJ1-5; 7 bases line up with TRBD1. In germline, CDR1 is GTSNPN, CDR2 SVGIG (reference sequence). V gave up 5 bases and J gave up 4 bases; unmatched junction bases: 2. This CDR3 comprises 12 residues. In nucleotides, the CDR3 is TGTGCCTGGGGGACAGATAATCAGCCCCAGCATTTT. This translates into CAWGTDNQPQHF. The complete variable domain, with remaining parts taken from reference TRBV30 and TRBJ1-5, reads SQTIHQWPATLVQPVGSPLSLECTVEGTSNPNLYWYRQAAGRGLQLLFYSVGIGQISSEVPQNLSASRPQDRQFILSSKKLLLSDSGFYLCAWGTDNQPQHFGDGTRLSIL.

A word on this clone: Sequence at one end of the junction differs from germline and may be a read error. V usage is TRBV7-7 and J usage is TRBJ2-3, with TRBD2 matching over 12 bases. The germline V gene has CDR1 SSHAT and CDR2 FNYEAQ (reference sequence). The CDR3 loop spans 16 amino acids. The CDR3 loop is CASSPLAGGAADTQYF. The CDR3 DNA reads TGTGCTAGCAGCCCTCTAGCGGGGGGGGCGGCAGATACGCAGTATTTT. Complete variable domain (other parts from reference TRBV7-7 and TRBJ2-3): GAGVSQSPRYKVTKRGQDVTLRCDPISSHATLYWYQQALGQGPEFLTYFNYEAQPDKSGLPSDRFSAERPEGSISTLTIQRTEQRDSAMYRCASSPLAGGAADTQYFGPGTRLTVL.

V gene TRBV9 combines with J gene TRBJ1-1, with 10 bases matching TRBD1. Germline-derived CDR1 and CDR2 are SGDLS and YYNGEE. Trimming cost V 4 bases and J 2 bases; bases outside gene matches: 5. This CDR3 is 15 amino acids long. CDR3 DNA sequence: TGTGCCAGCAGCCTTCGGGACAGGGGTAACACTGAAGCTTTCTTT. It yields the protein CASSLRDRGNTEAFF.

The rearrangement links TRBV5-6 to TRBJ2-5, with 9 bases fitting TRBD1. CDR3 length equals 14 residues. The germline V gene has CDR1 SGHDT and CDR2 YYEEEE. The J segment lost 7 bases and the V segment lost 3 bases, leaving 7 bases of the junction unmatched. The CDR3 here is CASSSPGQGGTQYF. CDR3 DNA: TGTGCCAGCAGCTCGCCGGGACAGGGTGGGACCCAGTACTTC.

The CDR3 reads CASSRQPGSTEAFF. The CDR3 DNA sequence: TGTGCCAGCAGCCGACAGCCAGGGTCTACTGAAGCTTTCTTT. The J gene is TRBJ1-1, the V gene TRBV7-3; a possible D gene is TRBD1 (5 bases). Germline loops: CDR1 SGHTA, CDR2 FQGTGA. The CDR3 contains 14 residues. With 5 bases removed from V and 5 bases from J, the gap between germline ends came to 15 bases.

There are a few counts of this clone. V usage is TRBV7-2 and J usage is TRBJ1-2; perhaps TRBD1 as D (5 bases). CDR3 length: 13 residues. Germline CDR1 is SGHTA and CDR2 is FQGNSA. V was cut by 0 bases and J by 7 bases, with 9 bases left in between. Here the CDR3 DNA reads TGTGCCAGCAGCTTAGCCTGGGGCTCTGGCTACACCTTC. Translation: CASSLAWGSGYTF.

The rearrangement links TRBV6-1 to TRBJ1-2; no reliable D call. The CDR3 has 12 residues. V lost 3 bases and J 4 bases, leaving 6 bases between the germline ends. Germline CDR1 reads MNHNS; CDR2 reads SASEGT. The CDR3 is CASSDRPYGYTF. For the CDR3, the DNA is TGTGCCAGCAGTGACAGGCCCTATGGCTACACCTTC.

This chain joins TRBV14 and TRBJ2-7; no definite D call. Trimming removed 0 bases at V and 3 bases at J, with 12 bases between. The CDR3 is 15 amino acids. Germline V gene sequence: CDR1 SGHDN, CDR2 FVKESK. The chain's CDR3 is CASSQDLGRLYEQYF. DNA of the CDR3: TGTGCCAGCAGCCAAGATCTAGGCCGTCTCTACGAGCAGTACTTC.

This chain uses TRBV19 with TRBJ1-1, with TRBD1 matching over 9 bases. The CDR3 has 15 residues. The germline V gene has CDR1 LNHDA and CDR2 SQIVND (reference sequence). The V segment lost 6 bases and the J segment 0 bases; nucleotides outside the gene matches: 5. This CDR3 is CASRPGTGMNTEAFF. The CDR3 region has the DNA TGTGCCAGTAGACCCGGGACAGGGATGAACACTGAAGCTTTCTTT.

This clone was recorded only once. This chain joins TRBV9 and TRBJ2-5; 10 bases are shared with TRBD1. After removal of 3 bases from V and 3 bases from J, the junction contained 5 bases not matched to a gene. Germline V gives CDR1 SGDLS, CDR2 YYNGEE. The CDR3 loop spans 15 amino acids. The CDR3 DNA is TGTGCCAGCAGCGGGGGACAGGGGATGGAAGAGACCCAGTACTTC. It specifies CASSGGQGMEETQYF.

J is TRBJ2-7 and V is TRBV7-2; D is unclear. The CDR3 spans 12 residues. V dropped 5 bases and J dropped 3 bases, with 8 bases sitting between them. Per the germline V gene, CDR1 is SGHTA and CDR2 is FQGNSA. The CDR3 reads CASSTYSYEQYF. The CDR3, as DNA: TGTGCCAGCAGCACCTACAGCTACGAGCAGTACTTC.

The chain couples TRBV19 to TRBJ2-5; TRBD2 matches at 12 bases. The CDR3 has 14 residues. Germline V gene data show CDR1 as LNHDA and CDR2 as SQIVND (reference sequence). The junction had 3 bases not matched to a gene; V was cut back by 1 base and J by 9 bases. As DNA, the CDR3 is TGTGCCAGTAGTATAGTGGGACTAGCGGGCTCCCAGTACTTC. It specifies CASSIVGLAGSQYF.

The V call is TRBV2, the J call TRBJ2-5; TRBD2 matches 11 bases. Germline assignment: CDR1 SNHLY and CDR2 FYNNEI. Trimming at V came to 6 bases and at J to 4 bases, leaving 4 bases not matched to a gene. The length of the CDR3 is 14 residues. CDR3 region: CASSDTSGGETQYF. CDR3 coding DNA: TGTGCCAGCAGCGACACTAGCGGGGGAGAGACCCAGTACTTC.

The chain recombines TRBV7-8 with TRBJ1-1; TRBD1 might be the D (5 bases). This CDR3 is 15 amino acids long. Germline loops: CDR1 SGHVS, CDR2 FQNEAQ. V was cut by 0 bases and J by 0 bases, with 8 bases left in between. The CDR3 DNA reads TGTGCCAGCAGCTTAGCGGGAGGGGTGAACACTGAAGCTTTCTTT. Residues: CASSLAGGVNTEAFF.

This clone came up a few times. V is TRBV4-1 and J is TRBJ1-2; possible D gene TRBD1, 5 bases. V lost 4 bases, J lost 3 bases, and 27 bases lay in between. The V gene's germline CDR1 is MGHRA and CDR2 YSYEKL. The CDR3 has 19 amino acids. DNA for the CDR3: TGCGCCAGCAGCCCATCACCGGTCTTGACGGGGGGGTCTGACTATGGCTACACCTTC. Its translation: CASSPSPVLTGGSDYGYTF.

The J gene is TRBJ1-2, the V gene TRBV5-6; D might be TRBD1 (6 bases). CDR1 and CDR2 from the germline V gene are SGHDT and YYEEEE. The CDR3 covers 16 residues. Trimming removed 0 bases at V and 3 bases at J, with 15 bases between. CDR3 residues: CASSLVRGALDYGYTF. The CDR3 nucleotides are TGTGCCAGCAGCTTGGTGCGGGGGGCCCTAGACTATGGCTACACCTTC.

CDR3: CASSLAGKNTEAFF. DNA of the CDR3: TGTGCCAGCAGCTTGGCAGGGAAGAACACTGAAGCTTTCTTT. The chain couples TRBV7-8 to TRBJ1-1; a possible D gene is TRBD1 (5 bases). CDR1 is SGHVS, CDR2 FQNEAQ, per germline. The CDR3 runs to 14 residues. Trimming left V 3 bases short and J 1 base short, with 9 bases between.

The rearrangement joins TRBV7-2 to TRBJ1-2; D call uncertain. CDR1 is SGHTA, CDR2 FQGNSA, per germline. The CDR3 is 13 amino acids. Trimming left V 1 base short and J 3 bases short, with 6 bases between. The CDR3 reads CASSLGSYYGYTF. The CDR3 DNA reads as TGTGCCAGCAGCTTAGGTTCCTACTATGGCTACACCTTC.

CDR3 region: CAISERVSTDTQYF. The CDR3 nucleotides are TGTGCCATCAGTGAAAGGGTTAGCACAGATACGCAGTATTTT. This sequence joins TRBV10-3 and TRBJ2-3; the D is unclear. The CDR3 runs 14 residues. Trimming took 3 bases from V and 0 from J, leaving 7 bases between them. Germline V gene lookup returns CDR1 ENHRY and CDR2 SYGVKD.

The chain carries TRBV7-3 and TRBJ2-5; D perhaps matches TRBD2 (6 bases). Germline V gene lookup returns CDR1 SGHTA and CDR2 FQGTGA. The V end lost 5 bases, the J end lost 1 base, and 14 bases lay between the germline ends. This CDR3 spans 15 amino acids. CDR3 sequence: CASSPWGVTQETQYF. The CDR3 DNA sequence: TGTGCCAGCAGCCCATGGGGGGTAACCCAAGAGACCCAGTACTTC.

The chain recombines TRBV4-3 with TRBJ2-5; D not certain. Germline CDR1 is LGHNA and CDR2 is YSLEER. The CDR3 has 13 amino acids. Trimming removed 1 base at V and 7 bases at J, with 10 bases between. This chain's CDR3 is CASSQGTLGTQYF. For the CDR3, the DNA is TGCGCCAGCAGCCAAGGAACTCTGGGGACCCAGTACTTC.

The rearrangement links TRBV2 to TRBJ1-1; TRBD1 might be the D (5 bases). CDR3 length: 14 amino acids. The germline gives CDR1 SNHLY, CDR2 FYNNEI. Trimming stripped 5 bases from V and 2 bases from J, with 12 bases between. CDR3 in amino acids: CASSTTVPNTEAFF. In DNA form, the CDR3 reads TGTGCCAGCAGTACGACAGTACCAAACACTGAAGCTTTCTTT.

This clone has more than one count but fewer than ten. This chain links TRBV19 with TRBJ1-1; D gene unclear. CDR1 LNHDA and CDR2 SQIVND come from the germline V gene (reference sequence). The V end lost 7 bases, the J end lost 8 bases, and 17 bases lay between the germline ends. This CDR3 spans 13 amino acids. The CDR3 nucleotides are TGTGCCAGTACGGCTTCGACACGCGGAGAAGCTTTCTTT. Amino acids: CASTASTRGEAFF. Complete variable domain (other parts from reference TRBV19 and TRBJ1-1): DGGITQSPKYLFRKEGQNVTLSCEQNLNHDAMYWYRQDPGQGLRLIYYSQIVNDFQKGDIAEGYSVSREKKESFPLTVTSAQKNPTAFYLCASTASTRGEAFFGQGTRLTVV.

CDR3 protein: CASSLHGGDTDTQYF. CDR3 DNA sequence: TGTGCCAGCAGCTTACACGGGGGTGATACAGATACGCAGTATTTT. V usage is TRBV7-9 and J usage is TRBJ2-3; weak D call: TRBD2 (6 bases). CDR1 is SEHNR and CDR2 is FQNEAQ in the germline V gene (reference sequence). The CDR3 contains 15 residues. V lost 2 bases to trimming and J lost 3 bases, with 12 bases between them.

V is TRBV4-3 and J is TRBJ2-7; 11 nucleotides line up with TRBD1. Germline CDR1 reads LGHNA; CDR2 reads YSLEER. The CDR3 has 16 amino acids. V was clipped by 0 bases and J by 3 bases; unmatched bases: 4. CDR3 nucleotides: TGCGCCAGCAGCCAAGATCAGGGGACAGGGGGCTACGAGCAGTACTTC. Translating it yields CASSQDQGTGGYEQYF.

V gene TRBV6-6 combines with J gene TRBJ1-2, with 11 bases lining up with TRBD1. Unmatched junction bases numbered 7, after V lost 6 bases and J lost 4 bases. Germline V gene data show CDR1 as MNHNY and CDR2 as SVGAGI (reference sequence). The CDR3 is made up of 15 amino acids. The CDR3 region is CASSQGGTGGYGYTF. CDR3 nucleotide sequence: TGTGCCAGCAGCCAGGGGGGGACAGGGGGCTATGGCTACACCTTC.

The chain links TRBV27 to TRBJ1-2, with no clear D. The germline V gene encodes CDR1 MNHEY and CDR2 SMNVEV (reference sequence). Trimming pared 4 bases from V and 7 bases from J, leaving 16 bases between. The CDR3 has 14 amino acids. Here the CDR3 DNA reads TGTGCCAGCAGTTCCGGGTCTGTTTGGCGTGGCTACACCTTC. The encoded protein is CASSSGSVWRGYTF.